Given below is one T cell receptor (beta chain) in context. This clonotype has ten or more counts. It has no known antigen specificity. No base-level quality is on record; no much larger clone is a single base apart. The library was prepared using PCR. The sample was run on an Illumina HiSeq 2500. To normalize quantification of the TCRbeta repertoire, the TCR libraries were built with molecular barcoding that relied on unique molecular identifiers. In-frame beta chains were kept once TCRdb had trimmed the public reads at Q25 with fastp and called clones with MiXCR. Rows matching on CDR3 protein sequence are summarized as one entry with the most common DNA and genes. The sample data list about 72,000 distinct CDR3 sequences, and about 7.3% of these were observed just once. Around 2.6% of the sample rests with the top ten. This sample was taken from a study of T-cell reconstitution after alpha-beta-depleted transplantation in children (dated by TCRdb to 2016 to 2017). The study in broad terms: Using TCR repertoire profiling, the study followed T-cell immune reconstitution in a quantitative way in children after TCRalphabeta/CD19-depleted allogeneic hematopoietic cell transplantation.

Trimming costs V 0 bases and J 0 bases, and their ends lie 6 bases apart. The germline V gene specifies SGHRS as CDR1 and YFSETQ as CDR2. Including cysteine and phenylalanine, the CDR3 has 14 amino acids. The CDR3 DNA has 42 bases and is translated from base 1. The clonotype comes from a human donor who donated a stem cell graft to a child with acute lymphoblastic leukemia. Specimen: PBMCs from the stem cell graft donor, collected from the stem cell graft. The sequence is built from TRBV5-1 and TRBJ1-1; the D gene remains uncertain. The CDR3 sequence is CASSLEVVNTEAFF. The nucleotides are TGCGCCAGCAGCTTGGAGGTAGTGAACACTGAAGCTTTCTTT.